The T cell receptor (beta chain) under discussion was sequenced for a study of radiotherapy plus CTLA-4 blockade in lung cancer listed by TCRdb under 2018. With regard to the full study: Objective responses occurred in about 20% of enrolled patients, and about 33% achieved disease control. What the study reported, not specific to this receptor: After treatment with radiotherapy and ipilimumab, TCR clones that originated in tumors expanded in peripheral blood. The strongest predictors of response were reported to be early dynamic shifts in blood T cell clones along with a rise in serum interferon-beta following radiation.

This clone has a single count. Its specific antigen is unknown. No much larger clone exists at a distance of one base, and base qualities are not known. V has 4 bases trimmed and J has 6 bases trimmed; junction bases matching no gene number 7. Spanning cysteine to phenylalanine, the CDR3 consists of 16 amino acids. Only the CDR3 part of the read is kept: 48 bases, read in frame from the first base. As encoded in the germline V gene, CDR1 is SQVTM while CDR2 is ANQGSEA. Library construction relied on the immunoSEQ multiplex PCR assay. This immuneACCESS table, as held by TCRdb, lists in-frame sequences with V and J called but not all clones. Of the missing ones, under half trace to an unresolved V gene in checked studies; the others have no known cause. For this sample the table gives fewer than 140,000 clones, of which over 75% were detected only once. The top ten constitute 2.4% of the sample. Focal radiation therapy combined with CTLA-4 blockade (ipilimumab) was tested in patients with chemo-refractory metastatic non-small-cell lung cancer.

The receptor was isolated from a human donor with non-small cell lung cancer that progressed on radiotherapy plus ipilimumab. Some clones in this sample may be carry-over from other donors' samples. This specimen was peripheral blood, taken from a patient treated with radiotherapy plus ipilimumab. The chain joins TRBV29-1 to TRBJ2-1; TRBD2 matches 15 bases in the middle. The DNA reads TGCAGCGTTGTGAAGGGACTAGCGGGGGGACTCAATGAGCAGTTCTTC. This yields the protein CSVVKGLAGGLNEQFF.